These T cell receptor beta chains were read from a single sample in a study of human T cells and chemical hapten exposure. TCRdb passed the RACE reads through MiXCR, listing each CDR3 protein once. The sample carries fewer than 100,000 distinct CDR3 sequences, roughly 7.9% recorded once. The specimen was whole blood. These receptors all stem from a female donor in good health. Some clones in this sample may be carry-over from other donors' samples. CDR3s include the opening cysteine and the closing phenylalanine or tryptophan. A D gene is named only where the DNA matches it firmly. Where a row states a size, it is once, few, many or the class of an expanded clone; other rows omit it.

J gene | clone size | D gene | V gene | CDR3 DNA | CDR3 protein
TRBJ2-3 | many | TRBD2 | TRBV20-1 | TGCAGTGCTAGCGGGGGGGCCAGTAGCTTCAGCACAGATACGCAGTATTTT | CSASGGASSFSTDTQYF
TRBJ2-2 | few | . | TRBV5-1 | TGCGCCAGCAGCTTGGTGGCCACCGGGGAGCTGTTTTTT | CASSLVATGELFF
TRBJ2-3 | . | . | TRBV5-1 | TGCGCCAGCAGCTTGGTTGGCGGTGGTACAGATACGCAGTATTTT | CASSLVGGGTDTQYF
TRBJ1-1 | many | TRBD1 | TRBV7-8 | TGTGCCAGCAGCCGATTTCTAACAGGGGGCTACACTGAAGCTTTCTTT | CASSRFLTGGYTEAFF
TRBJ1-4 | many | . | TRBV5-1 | TGCGCCAGCAGCTTGTTAGGGACAACTAATGAAAAACTGTTTTTT | CASSLLGTTNEKLFF
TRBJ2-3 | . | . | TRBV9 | TGTGCCAGCAGCCCCCGCTCCGGGCTAGCTGGCACAGATACGCAGTATTTT | CASSPRSGLAGTDTQYF
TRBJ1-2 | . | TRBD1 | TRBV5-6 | TGTGCCAGCAGCTTGCGACAGGGGGATCGTAACTATGGCTACACCTTC | CASSLRQGDRNYGYTF
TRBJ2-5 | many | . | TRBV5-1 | TGCGCCAGCAGCTTGTTGACGCATGAGACCCAGTACTTC | CASSLLTHETQYF
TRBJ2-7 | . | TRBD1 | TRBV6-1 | TGTGCCAGCAGTGAGTGGGACAGGGCCTACGAGCAGTACTTC | CASSEWDRAYEQYF
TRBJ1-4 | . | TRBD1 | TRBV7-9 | TGTGCCAGCAGTTCTGGACAGGGGGACACTAATGAAAAACTGTTTTTT | CASSSGQGDTNEKLFF
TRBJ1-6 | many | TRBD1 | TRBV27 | TGTGCCAGCAAGGACAGGGGTGGGAATTCACCCCTCCACTTT | CASKDRGGNSPLHF
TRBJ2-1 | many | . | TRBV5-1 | TGCGCCAGCAGCTTGTTGATTGGTCCCCTTGGGAATGAGCAGTTCTTC | CASSLLIGPLGNEQFF
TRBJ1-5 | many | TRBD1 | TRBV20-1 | TGCAGTGCCGAGGGACAGGGGTATCAGCCCCAGCATTTT | CSAEGQGYQPQHF
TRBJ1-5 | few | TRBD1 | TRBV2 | TGTGCCTGCAGTCCGACAGGGTTCAGCAATCAGCCCCAGCATTTT | CACSPTGFSNQPQHF
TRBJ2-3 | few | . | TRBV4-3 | TGCGCCAGCAGCCAGGGAGGAAGGGCAGATACGCAGTATTTT | CASSQGGRADTQYF
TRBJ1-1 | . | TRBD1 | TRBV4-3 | TGCGCCAGCAGCCAAGAGACAGGGTCCGACACTGAAGCTTTCTTT | CASSQETGSDTEAFF
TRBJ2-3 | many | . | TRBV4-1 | TGCGCCAGCAGCCAAGATATGGGGCGCACAGATACGCAGTATTTT | CASSQDMGRTDTQYF